This T cell receptor beta chain is drawn from a study of PD-L1 blockade in urothelial cancer (dated by TCRdb to about 2017). About the study as a whole: About 90% of the roughly 29 patients were males with bladder-origin urothelial cancer, and 18 of 29 reported a prior smoking history. Patients had an ECOG performance status of 0 or 1 and had received between 0 and 3 prior chemotherapy regimens. Blood samples were analyzed 3 weeks after the start of treatment (second dose) and 6 weeks after the start of treatment. Blood samples gave a median of approximately 150,000 T cells and under 85,000 unique TCRs, with a median clonality of approximately 0.08. Somatic, immune and clinical correlates of response to PD-L1 blockade with atezolizumab in urothelial cancer were the focus of an exploratory multi-omic analysis. Pretreatment tumor samples, along with matched peripheral blood serially collected before and after atezolizumab treatment, were subjected to TCR sequencing. Durable clinical benefit was defined as progression-free survival longer than 6 months, and TCR features were also tested against progression-free and overall survival. In the same patients who had TCR sequencing, pretreatment tumors also underwent whole exome sequencing and RNA sequencing. Durable clinical benefit was achieved by nine patients and was not achieved by 20 patients. Pretreatment blood TCR-seq was available for under 35 patients, at least one posttreatment blood collection was obtained for 25 or so patients, and tumor TCR-seq was available for 25 or so patients.

Per the germline V gene, MDHEN is the CDR1 and SYDVKM is the CDR2. Trimming removed 2 bases from V and 2 bases from J, leaving 13 bases between the germline ends. The CDR3 runs 15 amino acids, cysteine and phenylalanine included. The only DNA kept is the CDR3, 45 bases in frame from the first base. Each PCR received spiked-in synthetic TCR analog templates so that absolute template abundance could be estimated from read counts. The immunoSEQ assay was used to amplify TCRbeta CDR3 regions from genomic DNA with bias-controlled V and J gene primers. Sequencing of rearranged TCRbeta segments was performed at approximately 20X coverage. Concerning the study's data processing: Sequencing errors were corrected by clustering, and CDR3s were annotated against IMGT so that V, D and J genes could be assigned. Only productive TCRbeta rearrangements were used in downstream analyses, excluding out-of-frame or stop-codon sequences. Clonality was computed as one minus Shannon entropy normalized by the log of the number of unique productive sequences. Clones differing between time points or between blood and tumor were identified using Fisher's exact test with Benjamini-Hochberg correction, with an adjusted p below 0.01 applied as the threshold. TCRdb re-hosts the immuneACCESS table, in-frame sequences only. Its copies lack some clones; in the studies checked, an unresolved V gene accounts for under half of them, and the cause for the rest is not known. For V, J and clone size, that table is used; D and trimming come from the DNA. This sample is represented by 40,000 to 55,000 clones; 88% of them were singletons. Of the sample, roughly 25% falls within the top ten clones.

The time point label of this sample denotes: pretreatment peripheral blood. The Qiagen DNeasy Blood extraction kit was used to purify genomic DNA from total PBMCs and from tumor samples. PBMCs were collected pretreatment and during treatment, and were isolated and stored as previously described. Only one count was recorded for this clone. Its cognate antigen has yet to be identified. No quality values exist for individual bases; no much larger clone is one base distant. Summary of the overall study and its limitations: Patients with durable benefit showed greater expansion of tumor-associated TCR clones in peripheral blood 3 weeks after starting treatment (n ≈ 22, p = 0.022). Small sample size (n ≈ 28) and many exploratory analyses mean the results are intended to be hypothesis-generating. Improved progression-free and overall survival was associated with having pretreatment peripheral blood TCR clonality below the median.

The sequence is built from TRBV28 and TRBJ2-7, with a tentative D gene TRBD1 over 6 matching bases. The sequence came from a donor at least 40 years old with urothelial cancer. The input for sequencing was PBMCs, taken around atezolizumab (anti-PD-L1) treatment. Here is the DNA: TGTGCCAGCAGTTTACCCCGCAGGACAGCCTACGAGCAGTACTTC. This sequence encodes CASSLPRRTAYEQYF.